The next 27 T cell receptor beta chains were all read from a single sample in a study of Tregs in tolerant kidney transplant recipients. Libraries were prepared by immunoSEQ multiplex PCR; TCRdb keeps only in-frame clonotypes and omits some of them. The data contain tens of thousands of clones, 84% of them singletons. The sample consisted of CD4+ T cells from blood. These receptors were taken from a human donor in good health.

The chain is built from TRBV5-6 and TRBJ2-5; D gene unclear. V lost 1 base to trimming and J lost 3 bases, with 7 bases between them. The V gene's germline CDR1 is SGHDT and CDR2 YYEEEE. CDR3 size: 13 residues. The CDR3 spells CASSLLREETQYF. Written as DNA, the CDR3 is TGTGCCAGCAGCTTGCTTAGGGAAGAGACCCAGTACTTC.

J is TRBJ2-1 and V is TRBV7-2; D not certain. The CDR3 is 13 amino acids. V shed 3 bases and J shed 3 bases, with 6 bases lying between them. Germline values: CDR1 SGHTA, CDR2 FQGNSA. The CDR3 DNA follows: TGTGCCAGCAGCTTGATTTTCTACAATGAGCAGTTCTTC. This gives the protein CASSLIFYNEQFF. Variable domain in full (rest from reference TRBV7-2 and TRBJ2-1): GAGVSQSPSNKVTEKGKDVELRCDPISGHTALYWYRQSLGQGLEFLIYFQGNSAPDKSGLPSDRFSAERTGGSVSTLTIQRTQQEDSAVYLCASSLIFYNEQFFGPGTRLTVL.

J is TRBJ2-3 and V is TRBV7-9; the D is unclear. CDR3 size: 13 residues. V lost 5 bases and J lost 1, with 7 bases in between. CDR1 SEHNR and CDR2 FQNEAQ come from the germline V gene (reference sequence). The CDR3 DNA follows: TGTGCCAGCAGCCCCGTTGGCACAGATACGCAGTATTTT. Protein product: CASSPVGTDTQYF.

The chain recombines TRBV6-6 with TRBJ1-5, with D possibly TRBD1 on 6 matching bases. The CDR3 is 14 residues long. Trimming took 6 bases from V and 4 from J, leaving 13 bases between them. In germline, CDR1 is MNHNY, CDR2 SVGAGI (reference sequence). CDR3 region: CASSPVGANQPQHF. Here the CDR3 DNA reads TGTGCCAGCAGCCCAGTGGGGGCTAATCAGCCCCAGCATTTT.

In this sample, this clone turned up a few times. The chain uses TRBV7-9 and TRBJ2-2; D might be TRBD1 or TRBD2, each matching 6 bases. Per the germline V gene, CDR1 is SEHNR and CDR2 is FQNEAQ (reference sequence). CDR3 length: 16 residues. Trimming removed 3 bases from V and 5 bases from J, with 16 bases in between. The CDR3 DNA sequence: TGTGCCAGCAGCTTTGGGGGCGCGGGGACTACCGGGGAGCTGTTTTTT. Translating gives CASSFGGAGTTGELFF.

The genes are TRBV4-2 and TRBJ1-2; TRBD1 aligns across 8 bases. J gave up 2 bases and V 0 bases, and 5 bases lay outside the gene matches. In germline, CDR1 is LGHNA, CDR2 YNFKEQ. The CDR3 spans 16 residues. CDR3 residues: CASSQDTNRGNYGYTF. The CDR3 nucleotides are TGTGCCAGCAGCCAAGATACGAACAGGGGGAACTATGGCTACACCTTC.

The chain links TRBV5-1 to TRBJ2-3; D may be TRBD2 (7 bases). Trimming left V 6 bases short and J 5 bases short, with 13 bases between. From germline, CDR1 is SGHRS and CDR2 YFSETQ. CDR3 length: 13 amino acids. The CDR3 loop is CASTPGGQDTQYF. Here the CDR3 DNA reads TGCGCCAGCACACCGGGGGGCCAAGATACGCAGTATTTT. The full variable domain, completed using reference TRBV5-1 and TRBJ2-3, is KAGVTQTPRYLIKTRGQQVTLSCSPISGHRSVSWYQQTPGQGLQFLFEYFSETQRNKGNFPGRFSGRQFSNSRSEMNVSTLELGDSALYLCASTPGGQDTQYFGPGTRLTVL.

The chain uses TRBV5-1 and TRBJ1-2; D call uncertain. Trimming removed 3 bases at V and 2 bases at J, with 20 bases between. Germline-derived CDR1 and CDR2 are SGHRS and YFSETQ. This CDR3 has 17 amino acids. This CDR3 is CASSSRMTGPRNYGYTF. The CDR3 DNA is TGCGCCAGCAGCTCCCGTATGACCGGACCGAGAAACTATGGCTACACCTTC.

The CDR3 sequence is CASSAWTGPNEKLFF. The DNA for the CDR3 is TGTGCCAGCAGCGCCTGGACAGGGCCTAATGAAAAACTGTTTTTT. The chain couples TRBV11-2 to TRBJ1-4, with 8 bases fitting TRBD1. This CDR3 is built from 15 residues. Germline-derived CDR1 and CDR2 are SGHAT and FQNNGV. Unmatched junction bases numbered 5, after V lost 5 bases and J lost 3 bases. Supplemented by reference TRBV11-2 and TRBJ1-4, the full variable domain reads EAGVAQSPRYKIIEKRQSVAFWCNPISGHATLYWYQQILGQGPKLLIQFQNNGVVDDSQLPKDRFSAERLKGVDSTLKIQPAKLEDSAVYLCASSAWTGPNEKLFFGSGTQLSVL.

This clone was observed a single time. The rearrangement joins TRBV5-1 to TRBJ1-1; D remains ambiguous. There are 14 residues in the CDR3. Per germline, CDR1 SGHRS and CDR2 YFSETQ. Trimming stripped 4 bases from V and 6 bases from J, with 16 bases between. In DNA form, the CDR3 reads TGCGCCAGCAGCGTTATCCCGGGCCGACCTGAAGCTTTCTTT. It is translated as CASSVIPGRPEAFF.

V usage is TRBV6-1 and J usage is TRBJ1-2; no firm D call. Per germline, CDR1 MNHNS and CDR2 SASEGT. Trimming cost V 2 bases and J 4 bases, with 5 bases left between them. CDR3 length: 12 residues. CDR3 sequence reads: CASSEMAYGYTF. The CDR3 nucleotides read TGTGCCAGCAGTGAAATGGCCTATGGCTACACCTTC.

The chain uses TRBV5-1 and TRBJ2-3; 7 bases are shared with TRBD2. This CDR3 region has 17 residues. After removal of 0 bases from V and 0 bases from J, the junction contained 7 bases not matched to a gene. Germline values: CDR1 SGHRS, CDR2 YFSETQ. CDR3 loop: CASSLVPGGVSTDTQYF. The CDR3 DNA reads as TGCGCCAGCAGCTTGGTCCCGGGAGGCGTCAGCACAGATACGCAGTATTTT. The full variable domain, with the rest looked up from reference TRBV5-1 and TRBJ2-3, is KAGVTQTPRYLIKTRGQQVTLSCSPISGHRSVSWYQQTPGQGLQFLFEYFSETQRNKGNFPGRFSGRQFSNSRSEMNVSTLELGDSALYLCASSLVPGGVSTDTQYFGPGTRLTVL.

CDR3 DNA sequence: TGCGCCAGCAGCCAGGACCTAAAGGTTGCAACTAATGAAAAACTGTTTTTT. Encoded protein: CASSQDLKVATNEKLFF. This chain links TRBV4-3 with TRBJ1-4; D gene unclear. V was shortened by 3 bases and J by 0 bases, with 14 bases between the two germline ends. The CDR3 sequence is 17 residues long. Germline assignment: CDR1 LGHNA and CDR2 YSLEER.

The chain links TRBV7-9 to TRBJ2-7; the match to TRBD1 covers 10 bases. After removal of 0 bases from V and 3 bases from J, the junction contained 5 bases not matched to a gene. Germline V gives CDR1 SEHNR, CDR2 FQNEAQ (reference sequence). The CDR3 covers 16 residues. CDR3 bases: TGTGCCAGCAGCTTAGCCGGGACAGGGGCCCTCTACGAGCAGTACTTC. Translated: CASSLAGTGALYEQYF.

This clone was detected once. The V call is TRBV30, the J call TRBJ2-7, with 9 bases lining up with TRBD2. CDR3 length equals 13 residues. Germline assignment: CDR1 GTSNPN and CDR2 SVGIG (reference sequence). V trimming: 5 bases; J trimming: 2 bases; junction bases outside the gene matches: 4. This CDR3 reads CAWQAGGTYEQYF. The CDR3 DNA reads TGTGCCTGGCAAGCGGGAGGCACCTACGAGCAGTACTTC. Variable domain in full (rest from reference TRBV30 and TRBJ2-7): SQTIHQWPATLVQPVGSPLSLECTVEGTSNPNLYWYRQAAGRGLQLLFYSVGIGQISSEVPQNLSASRPQDRQFILSSKKLLLSDSGFYLCAWQAGGTYEQYFGPGTRLTVT.

In DNA, the CDR3 is TGTGCCAGTAGTATAGACACCGCAATCACCGGGGAGCTGTTTTTT. Residues: CASSIDTAITGELFF. V gene TRBV19 combines with J gene TRBJ2-2; no firm D call. Trimming cost V 0 bases and J 4 bases, with 9 bases left between them. The CDR3 is made up of 15 amino acids. The germline V gene has CDR1 LNHDA and CDR2 SQIVND (reference sequence).

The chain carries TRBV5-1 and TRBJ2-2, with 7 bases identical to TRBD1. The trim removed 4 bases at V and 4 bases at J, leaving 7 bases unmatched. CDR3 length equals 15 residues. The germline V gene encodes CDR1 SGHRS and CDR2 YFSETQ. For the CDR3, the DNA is TGCGCCAGCAGCGGGGACAGTCTCTCCACCGGGGAGCTGTTTTTT. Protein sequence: CASSGDSLSTGELFF. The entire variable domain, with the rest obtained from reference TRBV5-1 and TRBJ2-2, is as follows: KAGVTQTPRYLIKTRGQQVTLSCSPISGHRSVSWYQQTPGQGLQFLFEYFSETQRNKGNFPGRFSGRQFSNSRSEMNVSTLELGDSALYLCASSGDSLSTGELFFGEGSRLTVL.

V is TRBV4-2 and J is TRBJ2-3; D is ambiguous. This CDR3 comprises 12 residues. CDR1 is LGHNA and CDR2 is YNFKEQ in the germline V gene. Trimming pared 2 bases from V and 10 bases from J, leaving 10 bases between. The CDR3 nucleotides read TGTGCCAGCAGCCAAACTGGGATTGCGCAGTATTTT. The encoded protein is CASSQTGIAQYF.

In DNA form, the CDR3 reads TGTGCCAGCTCACCACCGGGTTTTCAGATTACCCAGGGGAACACTGAAGCTTTCTTT. Translated, it gives CASSPPGFQITQGNTEAFF. The chain recombines TRBV18 with TRBJ1-1, with D possibly matching TRBD1 (5 bases). The length of the CDR3 is 19 residues. Deletions cut 0 bases from V and 1 base from J, with 21 bases between. CDR1 KGHSH and CDR2 LQKENI come from the germline V gene.

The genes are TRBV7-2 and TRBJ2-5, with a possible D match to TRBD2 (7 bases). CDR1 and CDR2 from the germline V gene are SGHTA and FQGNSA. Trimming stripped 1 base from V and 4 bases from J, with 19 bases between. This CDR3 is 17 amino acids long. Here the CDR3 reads CASSLDSAGAGLETQYF. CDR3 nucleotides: TGTGCCAGCAGCTTAGACTCGGCGGGGGCAGGGTTAGAGACCCAGTACTTC.

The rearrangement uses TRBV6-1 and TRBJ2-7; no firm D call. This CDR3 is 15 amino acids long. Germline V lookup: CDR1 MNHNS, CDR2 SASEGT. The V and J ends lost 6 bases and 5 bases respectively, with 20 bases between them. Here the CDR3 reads CASRGIYGLVDEQYF. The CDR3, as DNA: TGTGCCAGCAGGGGGATTTACGGCCTCGTGGACGAGCAGTACTTC.

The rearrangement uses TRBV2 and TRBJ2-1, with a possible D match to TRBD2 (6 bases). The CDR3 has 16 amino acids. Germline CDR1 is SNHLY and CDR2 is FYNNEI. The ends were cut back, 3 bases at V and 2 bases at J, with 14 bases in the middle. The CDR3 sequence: CASSDVGLQAYNEQFF. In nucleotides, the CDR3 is TGTGCCAGCAGTGATGTGGGACTGCAGGCCTACAATGAGCAGTTCTTC.

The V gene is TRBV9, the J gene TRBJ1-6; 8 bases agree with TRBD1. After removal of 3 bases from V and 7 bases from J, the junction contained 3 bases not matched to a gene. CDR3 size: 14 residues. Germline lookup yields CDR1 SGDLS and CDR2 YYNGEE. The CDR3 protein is CASSATGGNSPLHF. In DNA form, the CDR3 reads TGTGCCAGCAGCGCTACAGGGGGAAATTCACCCCTCCACTTT.

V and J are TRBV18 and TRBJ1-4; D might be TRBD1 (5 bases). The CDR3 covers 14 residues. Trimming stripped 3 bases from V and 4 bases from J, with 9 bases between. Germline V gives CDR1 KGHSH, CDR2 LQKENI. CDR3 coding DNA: TGTGCCAGCTCACCCGGCGGACATAATGAAAAACTGTTTTTT. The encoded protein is CASSPGGHNEKLFF.

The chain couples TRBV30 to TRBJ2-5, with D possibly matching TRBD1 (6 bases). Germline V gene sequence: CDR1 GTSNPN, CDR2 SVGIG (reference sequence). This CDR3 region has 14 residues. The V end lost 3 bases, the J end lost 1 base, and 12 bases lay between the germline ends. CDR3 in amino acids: CAWRLQGPQETQYF. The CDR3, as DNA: TGTGCCTGGAGGTTACAGGGACCCCAAGAGACCCAGTACTTC.

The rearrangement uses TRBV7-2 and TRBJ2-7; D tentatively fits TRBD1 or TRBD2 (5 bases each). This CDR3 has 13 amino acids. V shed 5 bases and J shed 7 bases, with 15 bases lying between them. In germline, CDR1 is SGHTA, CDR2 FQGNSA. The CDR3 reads CASSQGPSYEQYF. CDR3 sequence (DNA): TGTGCCAGCAGCCAGGGACCCTCGTATGAGCAGTACTTC.

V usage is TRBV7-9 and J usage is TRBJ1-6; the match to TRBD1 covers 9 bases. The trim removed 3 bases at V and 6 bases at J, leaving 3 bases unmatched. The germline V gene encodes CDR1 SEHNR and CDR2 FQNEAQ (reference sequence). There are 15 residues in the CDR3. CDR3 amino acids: CASSFGTGINSPLHF. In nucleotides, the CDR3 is TGTGCCAGCAGCTTTGGGACAGGGATTAATTCACCCCTCCACTTT.